The 24 T cell receptor beta chains below were found in one sample sequenced in a study of CD8 T cells in ankylosing spondylitis. TCRdb fed the 5' RACE reads into MiXCR, producing one record per CDR3 protein. The top ten hold around 10% of the sample, which has approximately 100,000 distinct CDR3 sequences, roughly 8% seen once. The sequenced sample consisted of blood, either unsorted or a sorted T cell fraction (not recorded which). Receptor source: a male donor with ankylosing spondylitis or in good health (not recorded which).

The chain joins TRBV12-3 or TRBV12-4 to TRBJ2-2; TRBD1 matches at 9 bases. CDR3 size: 15 residues. Losses at the gene ends were 5 bases for V and 7 bases for J; bases not matched to a gene: 8. CDR3 coding DNA: TGTGCCAGCAGTAGAGGGGACAGGGCGGGCGGGGAGCTGTTTTTT. This translates into CASSRGDRAGGELFF.

The chain links TRBV5-1 to TRBJ2-7, with D possibly matching TRBD1 (5 bases). Germline lookup yields CDR1 SGHRS and CDR2 YFSETQ. V lost 2 bases, J lost 0 bases, and 15 bases lay in between. The CDR3 has 16 amino acids. CDR3 nucleotides: TGCGCCAGCAGCTTAAGGGGCCCCGAGAGCTCCTACGAGCAGTACTTC. Its protein product is CASSLRGPESSYEQYF.

This clonotype was seen at least ten times. This chain uses TRBV27 with TRBJ1-5; TRBD1 agrees at 10 bases. Germline assignment: CDR1 MNHEY and CDR2 SMNVEV (reference sequence). The CDR3 is 16 amino acids. The ends lost 2 bases at V and 8 bases at J; junction bases unmatched: 9. The CDR3: CASSLVRDRGWEPQHF. DNA for the CDR3: TGTGCCAGCAGTTTAGTTCGGGACAGGGGTTGGGAGCCCCAGCATTTT.

This clonotype was observed many times. The CDR3 sequence: CSARHGTGSGYGYTF. CDR3 coding DNA: TGCAGTGCTAGACACGGGACAGGGTCTGGCTATGGCTACACCTTC. The chain is built from TRBV20-1 and TRBJ1-2, with 9 bases that match TRBD1. The germline V gene has CDR1 DFQATT and CDR2 SNEGSKA (reference sequence). V dropped 2 bases and J dropped 4; count of bases not matched to a gene: 8. The CDR3 is 15 amino acids.

This clonotype appeared many times. V gene TRBV29-1 combines with J gene TRBJ2-2; TRBD1 matches 7 bases. The germline CDR1 and CDR2 sequences are SQVTM and ANQGSEA. The length of the CDR3 is 14 residues. The J segment lost 0 bases and the V segment lost 4 bases, leaving 2 bases of the junction unmatched. CDR3 nucleotides: TGCAGCGTTGGACAGGGTTCGAACACCGGGGAGCTGTTTTTT. Residues: CSVGQGSNTGELFF.

This clonotype occurred many times. The chain combines TRBV19 with TRBJ2-2; 8 nucleotides line up with TRBD2. CDR1 and CDR2 from the germline V gene are LNHDA and SQIVND (reference sequence). The V and J ends lost 4 bases and 5 bases, in that order; junction bases with no gene match: 0. The CDR3 totals 13 residues. Written as DNA, the CDR3 is TGTGCCAGTAGTAGCGGGAGGACCGGGGAGCTGTTTTTT. This encodes CASSSGRTGELFF.

There are many counts of this clonotype. The chain links TRBV20-1 to TRBJ2-1; the D gene is possibly TRBD1 (6 bases). The germline V gene has CDR1 DFQATT and CDR2 SNEGSKA (reference sequence). The V end lost 0 bases, the J end lost 8 bases, and 17 bases lay between the germline ends. The CDR3 is made up of 15 amino acids. The CDR3 sequence is CSARDVNRVFYEQFF. DNA of the CDR3: TGCAGTGCTAGAGATGTTAACAGGGTGTTCTATGAGCAGTTCTTC.

This clonotype was observed many times. V and J are TRBV20-1 and TRBJ1-5; D remains ambiguous. CDR1 is DFQATT and CDR2 is SNEGSKA in the germline V gene (reference sequence). The CDR3 sequence is 14 residues long. The V end lost 1 base, the J end lost 5 bases, and 12 bases lay between the germline ends. The CDR3 nucleotides read TGCAGTGCTAGAGTCCCCTTGGACCATCAGCCCCAGCATTTT. Its protein is CSARVPLDHQPQHF.

The table lists this clonotype with many counts. The chain carries TRBV7-2 and TRBJ1-6, with TRBD1 matching over 7 bases. CDR1 and CDR2 (germline): SGHTA, FQGNSA. V lost 1 base to trimming and J lost 7 bases; unmatched junction nucleotides: 4. The CDR3 has 15 amino acids. As DNA, the CDR3 is TGTGCCAGCAGCTTAGTTTCAGGGGGAAATTCACCCCTCCACTTT. Residues: CASSLVSGGNSPLHF.

There are many counts of this clonotype. The J gene is TRBJ1-2, the V gene TRBV29-1; D gene ambiguous. The CDR3 spans 10 residues. The V and J ends lost 3 bases and 7 bases respectively, with 6 bases between them. Germline lookup yields CDR1 SQVTM and CDR2 ANQGSEA. In DNA form, the CDR3 reads TGCAGCGTTGAGGAGGGTGGCTACACCTTC. This sequence encodes CSVEEGGYTF.

To note about this clonotype: A much larger clone lies one base from this, so it may be a read error. V gene TRBV7-9 combines with J gene TRBJ2-1, with 7 bases lining up with TRBD2. The CDR3 runs to 17 residues. Germline V CDR1 and CDR2: SEHNR, FQNEAQ (reference sequence). CDR3 sequence reads: CVSSLRGGGVSYNEQFF. Written as DNA, the CDR3 is TGTGTCAGCAGCTTAAGGGGCGGGGGAGTGTCCTACAATGAGCAGTTCTTC.

This clonotype was detected only a few times. V usage is TRBV7-8 and J usage is TRBJ2-1; the D is unclear. The CDR3 is 15 residues long. V lost 2 bases, J lost 8 bases, and 16 bases lay in between. Germline V CDR1 and CDR2: SGHVS, FQNEAQ. The CDR3, as DNA: TGTGCCAGCAGCTTAAGGGCCCCTCTTGGCTATGAGCAGTTCTTC. This encodes CASSLRAPLGYEQFF.

This clonotype was observed at least ten times. This chain links TRBV12-3 or TRBV12-4 with TRBJ2-2; D is uncertain. The CDR3 is made up of 13 amino acids. The V end lost 6 bases, the J end lost 8 bases, and 13 bases lay between the germline ends. CDR3 region: CASRLSGSGELFF. CDR3 nucleotide sequence: TGTGCCAGCAGGCTTTCTGGTTCGGGGGAGCTGTTTTTT.

This clonotype has ten or more counts. The chain couples TRBV20-1 to TRBJ2-1, with 10 bases fitting TRBD2. Trimming removed 3 bases from V and 7 bases from J; junction bases left unmatched: 9. CDR1 and CDR2 from the germline V gene are DFQATT and SNEGSKA (reference sequence). The CDR3 runs to 15 residues. The CDR3 nucleotides are TGCAGTGCTAGCGATCGAGCGGGGGGGCGGAATGAGCAGTTCTTC. This translates into CSASDRAGGRNEQFF.

Comments on this clonotype: This may be a read error, as it is one base from a much larger clone. This chain joins TRBV12-3 or TRBV12-4 and TRBJ2-6; D tentatively fits TRBD1 or TRBD2 (5 bases each). CDR3 length: 13 residues. CDR3 region: CASSWPGANVPTF. CDR3 sequence (DNA): TGTGCCAGCAGTTGGCCCGGGGCCAACGTCCCGACTTTC.

This clonotype was observed at least ten times. The chain has TRBV21-1 and TRBJ2-1; TRBD1 is the table's D call and was not checked against the DNA. TRBV21-1 represents a pseudogene. This CDR3 has 15 amino acids. CDR3 DNA sequence: TGTGCCAGCAGCAAAGCGGGACAGGGGTACAATGAGCAGTTCTTC. Amino acids: CASSKAGQGYNEQFF.

This clonotype was detected ten times or more. The chain combines TRBV20-1 with TRBJ2-5; possible D gene TRBD2, 6 bases. The germline V and J ends were trimmed by 0 bases and 0 bases, with 14 bases remaining between them. Germline V gene sequence: CDR1 DFQATT, CDR2 SNEGSKA (reference sequence). The CDR3 spans 16 residues. This CDR3 is CSARDLVRGYQETQYF. DNA of the CDR3: TGCAGTGCTAGAGATTTAGTCCGGGGGTACCAAGAGACCCAGTACTTC.

This clonotype showed up many times. The chain couples TRBV3-1 to TRBJ2-3; a weak D match, TRBD1 (6 bases). V lost 5 bases and J 7 bases, leaving 10 bases between the germline ends. This CDR3 has 12 residues. Germline V CDR1 and CDR2: LGHDT, YNNKEL (reference sequence). CDR3 loop: CASSTGQNTQYF. The CDR3 DNA follows: TGTGCCAGCAGCACCGGACAGAATACGCAGTATTTT.

This clonotype showed up many times. The chain combines TRBV6-1 with TRBJ2-7; a possible D gene is TRBD1 (6 bases). Trimming left V 6 bases short and J 2 bases short, with 14 bases between. CDR1 and CDR2 (germline): MNHNS, SASEGT. This CDR3 region has 14 residues. CDR3 loop: CASRPRGQTYEQYF. CDR3 in DNA: TGTGCCAGCAGACCTCGGGGACAAACCTACGAGCAGTACTTC.

This clonotype was seen repeatedly, ten times or more. This chain uses TRBV7-6 with TRBJ1-2; D is uncertain. CDR3 size: 15 residues. CDR1 is SGHVS, CDR2 FNYEAQ, per germline. Trimming cost V 1 base and J 4 bases, with 13 bases left between them. CDR3 region: CASSLGWGLGYGYTF. The CDR3 DNA sequence: TGTGCCAGCAGCTTAGGGTGGGGTTTGGGCTATGGCTACACCTTC.

At least ten counts were recorded for this clonotype. V is TRBV29-1 and J is TRBJ2-3; 7 bases agree with TRBD2. Per germline, CDR1 SQVTM and CDR2 ANQGSEA. The trim removed 4 bases at V and 0 bases at J, leaving 4 bases unmatched. This CDR3 has 14 amino acids. The CDR3 here is CSVGGTTSTDTQYF. The CDR3, as DNA: TGCAGCGTTGGTGGGACTACTAGCACAGATACGCAGTATTTT.

This clonotype occurred many times. The chain has TRBV4-1 and TRBJ2-7; D gene ambiguous. Germline CDR1 reads MGHRA; CDR2 reads YSYEKL. The V end was cut by 1 base, the J end by 2 bases, with 9 bases between. This CDR3 is 14 amino acids long. The CDR3 DNA follows: TGCGCCAGCAGCCAAGTGCCCGCAGCCTACGAGCAGTACTTC. Protein sequence: CASSQVPAAYEQYF.

In this sample, this clonotype turned up many times. This chain joins TRBV20-1 and TRBJ1-2, with a tentative D call TRBD1 (5 bases). The CDR3 runs to 12 residues. Germline lookup yields CDR1 DFQATT and CDR2 SNEGSKA (reference sequence). V was trimmed by 5 bases and J by 4 bases, leaving 11 bases between them. For the CDR3, the DNA is TGCAGTGCTGGAGGGACTTCCTATGGCTACACCTTC. Its translation: CSAGGTSYGYTF.

The chain is built from TRBV11-3 and TRBJ2-7; the D gene is possibly TRBD2 (6 bases). Germline CDR1 reads SGHNT; CDR2 reads YENEEA. Deletions cut 0 bases from V and 7 bases from J, with 10 bases between. The CDR3 has 13 residues. CDR3 loop: CASSLEVAGEQYF. CDR3 sequence (DNA): TGTGCCAGCAGCTTAGAGGTTGCGGGGGAGCAGTACTTC.